The 16 T cell receptor beta chains below all came from one sample that was sequenced in a study of patients and donors after allogeneic stem cell transplantation. MiXCR was run by TCRdb on the RT-PCR reads, yielding one entry per CDR3 protein. Of fewer than 250,000 distinct CDR3 sequences in the sample, roughly 13% were seen once. Sequencing used blood, either unsorted or a sorted T cell fraction (not recorded which). Receptors were obtained from a human donor who was either an allogeneic HSCT recipient or a stem cell or donor lymphocyte infusion donor (not recorded which). It is not recorded whose cells these are; they may come from a transplant donor.

This clonotype was observed at least ten times. The rearrangement joins TRBV5-1 to TRBJ2-7; perhaps TRBD1 as D (5 bases). Looked up from germline, CDR1 is SGHRS and CDR2 is YFSETQ. Trimming stripped 2 bases from V and 6 bases from J, with 12 bases between. CDR3 length: 13 amino acids. CDR3 in DNA: TGCGCCAGCAGCTTTGTTCAGGGCGGCGAGCAGTACTTC. Its protein product is CASSFVQGGEQYF.

The rearrangement joins TRBV7-2 to TRBJ1-3; possibly TRBD1 for D (6 bases). Germline V gene sequence: CDR1 SGHTA, CDR2 FQGNSA. This CDR3 has 16 amino acids. Trimming took off 5 bases at V and 3 bases at J, with 17 bases between the two ends. The CDR3 DNA is TGTGCCAGCAGCCTAGGGTGGGGGGCGGTTGGAAACACCATATATTTT. Amino acids: CASSLGWGAVGNTIYF.

This clonotype was recorded only once. The V call is TRBV5-1, the J call TRBJ2-5, with TRBD2 matching over 9 bases. With V trimmed by 0 bases and J by 4 bases, 7 bases remained unmatched. Germline loops: CDR1 SGHRS, CDR2 YFSETQ. This CDR3 has 16 residues. The CDR3 spells CASSLEAGGPGETQYF. The CDR3 DNA sequence: TGCGCCAGCAGCTTGGAGGCGGGAGGGCCAGGAGAGACCCAGTACTTC.

V gene TRBV7-2 combines with J gene TRBJ2-1, with 14 bases that match TRBD2. Germline loops: CDR1 SGHTA, CDR2 FQGNSA. V dropped 5 bases and J dropped 8; count of bases not matched to a gene: 5. CDR3 length: 15 residues. The CDR3 sequence: CASSRRLAGGHEQFF. In DNA, the CDR3 is TGTGCCAGCAGCCGGCGACTAGCGGGGGGGCATGAGCAGTTCTTC.

This clonotype came up many times. The chain combines TRBV6-1 with TRBJ1-6, with 7 bases lining up with TRBD1. V shed 7 bases, J shed 10 bases, and the junction held 10 bases outside the gene matches. The CDR3 spans 14 residues. The germline V gene has CDR1 MNHNS and CDR2 SASEGT. The CDR3 sequence is CASTPGGGESPLHF. The DNA of the CDR3 is TGTGCCAGCACCCCAGGGGGGGGCGAGTCACCCCTCCACTTT.

This clonotype was seen only a few times. V and J are TRBV9 and TRBJ2-1; either TRBD1 or TRBD2 may supply D (5 bases each). V lost 3 bases to trimming and J lost 0 bases, with 19 bases between them. The germline V gene has CDR1 SGDLS and CDR2 YYNGEE. This CDR3 region has 18 residues. In DNA form, the CDR3 reads TGTGCCAGCAGCGGACGGACTTGGGGCAGGATCTCCTACAATGAGCAGTTCTTC. Translated: CASSGRTWGRISYNEQFF.

The chain joins TRBV27 to TRBJ2-7; 8 nucleotides align to TRBD2. V shed 6 bases, J shed 4 bases, and the junction held 2 bases outside the gene matches. The CDR3 is made up of 12 amino acids. Per the germline V gene, CDR1 is MNHEY and CDR2 is SMNVEV (reference sequence). Written as DNA, the CDR3 is TGTGCCAGCAGGAGCGGGAGATACGAGCAGTACTTC. As protein: CASRSGRYEQYF.

This clonotype was counted a few times. The genes are TRBV30 and TRBJ2-5; D is uncertain. Germline V gene data show CDR1 as GTSNPN and CDR2 as SVGIG (reference sequence). The CDR3 sequence is 12 residues long. The germline V and J ends were trimmed by 5 bases and 5 bases, with 12 bases remaining between them. CDR3 region: CAWSVNRETQYF. As DNA, the CDR3 is TGTGCCTGGTCCGTAAATCGGGAGACCCAGTACTTC.

The rearrangement uses TRBV4-2 and TRBJ2-3; TRBD2 agrees at 10 bases. J lost 2 bases, V lost 1 base, and 3 bases had no gene match. CDR3 length: 16 amino acids. Looked up from germline, CDR1 is LGHNA and CDR2 is YNFKEQ. The CDR3 sequence is CASSQGTSGPTDTQYF. The CDR3 DNA reads as TGTGCCAGCAGCCAAGGGACTAGCGGCCCCACAGATACGCAGTATTTT.

The sample holds a few counts of this clonotype. The genes are TRBV11-3 and TRBJ1-3; D ambiguous. CDR1 and CDR2 from the germline V gene are SGHNT and YENEEA. The CDR3 runs 12 residues. V was pared by 4 bases and J by 2 bases, with 3 bases between. CDR3 amino acids: CASSWTGNTIYF. The CDR3 nucleotides are TGTGCCAGCAGCTGGACTGGAAACACCATATATTTT.

This chain uses TRBV12-3 or TRBV12-4 with TRBJ2-7, with no clear D. Trimming cost V 1 base and J 10 bases, with 17 bases left between them. The CDR3 consists of 14 residues. In nucleotides, the CDR3 is TGTGCCAGCAGTTTAGAACCTGGACGGCACCATCAGTACTTC. It codes for CASSLEPGRHHQYF.

This clonotype was found a few times. The V and J genes are TRBV6-4 and TRBJ1-5; 7 bases are a match to TRBD1. This CDR3 region has 15 residues. CDR1 and CDR2 from the germline V gene are MRHNA and SNTAGT. The junction had 4 bases not matched to a gene; V was cut back by 2 bases and J by 3 bases. CDR3 loop: CASSDETGPNQPQHF. CDR3 nucleotides: TGTGCCAGCAGTGACGAGACAGGGCCCAATCAGCCCCAGCATTTT.

This clonotype was counted a few times. The chain joins TRBV18 to TRBJ2-2; weak D call: TRBD2 (5 bases). CDR1 and CDR2 from the germline V gene are KGHSH and LQKENI. The CDR3 sequence is 15 residues long. With 0 bases removed from V and 2 bases from J, the gap between germline ends came to 7 bases. The CDR3 sequence is CASSPPRLNTGELFF. The CDR3 bases are TGTGCCAGCTCACCACCGAGACTAAACACCGGGGAGCTGTTTTTT.

This clonotype was detected many times. The chain uses TRBV5-1 and TRBJ2-1; 12 positions match TRBD2. After removal of 3 bases from V and 5 bases from J, the junction contained 3 bases not matched to a gene. This CDR3 region has 15 residues. Germline CDR1 reads SGHRS; CDR2 reads YFSETQ. The CDR3 nucleotides read TGCGCCAGCAGCTCCCGGACTAGCGGGGACAATGAGCAGTTCTTC. Amino acids: CASSSRTSGDNEQFF.

The chain has TRBV2 and TRBJ2-6; D ambiguous. V dropped 5 bases and J dropped 0 bases, with 8 bases sitting between them. The CDR3 runs 15 residues. Germline V gene lookup returns CDR1 SNHLY and CDR2 FYNNEI. The CDR3 nucleotides read TGTGCCAGCAGTCGACCGAACTCTGGGGCCAACGTCCTGACTTTC. Its translation is CASSRPNSGANVLTF. The full variable domain, with the rest looked up from reference TRBV2 and TRBJ2-6, is EPEVTQTPSHQVTQMGQEVILRCVPISNHLYFYWYRQILGQKVEFLVSFYNNEISEKSEIFDDQFSVERPDGSNFTLKIRSTKLEDSAMYFCASSRPNSGANVLTFGAGSRLTVL.

This rearrangement joins TRBV5-6 to TRBJ2-7; TRBD1 aligns across 10 bases. The CDR3 has 16 amino acids. Germline values: CDR1 SGHDT, CDR2 YYEEEE. V trimming: 3 bases; J trimming: 0 bases; junction bases outside the gene matches: 6. Written as DNA, the CDR3 is TGTGCCAGCAGCTCGCCGGGGGACAGGGGCTCCTACGAGCAGTACTTC. Amino acids: CASSSPGDRGSYEQYF.